The 16 T cell receptor beta chains listed next were all sequenced from one sample in a study of T cell responses to AZD1222 COVID-19 vaccine. Repertoires were generated with immunoSEQ multiplex PCR, while TCRdb's copy carries only in-frame clones and drops some. Of fewer than 200,000 clones in the sample, about 91% were seen once. Sequencing used peripheral blood, obtained 28 days after the second AZD1222 dose. The receptors derive from an adult who received the AZD1222 COVID-19 vaccine.

This rearrangement joins TRBV5-4 to TRBJ1-3; 7 bases align to TRBD1. V was clipped by 3 bases and J by 0 bases; unmatched bases: 0. The CDR3 is 14 residues long. Germline V gene data show CDR1 as SGHNT and CDR2 as YYREEE (reference sequence). The CDR3 here is CASSWDSSGNTIYF. The CDR3 nucleotides read TGTGCCAGCAGCTGGGACAGCTCTGGAAACACCATATATTTT. The complete variable domain, with remaining parts taken from reference TRBV5-4 and TRBJ1-3, reads ETGVTQSPTHLIKTRGQQVTLRCSSQSGHNTVSWYQQALGQGPQFIFQYYREEENGRGNFPPRFSGLQFPNYSSELNVNALELDDSALYLCASSWDSSGNTIYFGEGSWLTVV.

This chain links TRBV18 with TRBJ1-1; D gene uncertain. The V gene lost 6 bases and the J gene lost 1 base, with 9 bases spanning the gap. Germline V gives CDR1 KGHSH, CDR2 LQKENI. This CDR3 has 13 amino acids. CDR3 sequence (DNA): TGTGCCAGCTCCCGGGAGCAGAACACTGAAGCTTTCTTT. Protein sequence: CASSREQNTEAFF.

The rearrangement joins TRBV19 to TRBJ2-7; 12 positions match TRBD2. Trimming cost V 1 base and J 2 bases; bases outside gene matches: 0. Germline CDR1 LNHDA, CDR2 SQIVND (reference sequence). The CDR3 is 15 amino acids. The CDR3 here is CASSIGTSGAYEQYF. CDR3 bases: TGTGCCAGTAGTATAGGGACTAGCGGGGCCTACGAGCAGTACTTC.

The V and J genes are TRBV5-1 and TRBJ2-7; TRBD2 aligns across 7 bases. CDR1 SGHRS and CDR2 YFSETQ come from the germline V gene. CDR3 length equals 14 residues. V was pared by 4 bases and J by 4 bases, with 8 bases of the junction left unmatched. For the CDR3, the DNA is TGCGCCAGCAGCCCTGGACTAGATCGGTACGAGCAGTACTTC. As protein: CASSPGLDRYEQYF. Full variable domain (missing parts from reference TRBV5-1 and TRBJ2-7): KAGVTQTPRYLIKTRGQQVTLSCSPISGHRSVSWYQQTPGQGLQFLFEYFSETQRNKGNFPGRFSGRQFSNSRSEMNVSTLELGDSALYLCASSPGLDRYEQYFGPGTRLTVT.

The chain is built from TRBV5-1 and TRBJ2-7; 7 nucleotides match TRBD2. Germline trimming cut 4 bases from V and 0 bases from J; bases unmatched to any gene: 7. Germline V gene sequence: CDR1 SGHRS, CDR2 YFSETQ. This CDR3 contains 15 residues. The CDR3, as DNA: TGCGCCAGCAGCGTCGGACTAGAGTACTCCTACGAGCAGTACTTC. Its protein is CASSVGLEYSYEQYF.

The rearrangement uses TRBV7-2 and TRBJ2-2; 9 bases fit TRBD2. The CDR3 has 14 residues. CDR1 SGHTA and CDR2 FQGNSA come from the germline V gene. V shed 6 bases and J 6 bases; nucleotides not matched to a gene: 5. CDR3 residues: CASRQGLAPGELFF. CDR3 DNA sequence: TGTGCCAGCAGACAGGGACTAGCACCCGGGGAGCTGTTTTTT.

J is TRBJ1-1 and V is TRBV5-1; D gene ambiguous. This CDR3 comprises 13 residues. Trimming cost V 4 bases and J 1 base, with 8 bases left between them. In germline, CDR1 is SGHRS, CDR2 YFSETQ. CDR3 amino acids: CASSLTPNTEAFF. In DNA form, the CDR3 reads TGCGCCAGCAGCCTTACACCGAACACTGAAGCTTTCTTT. Looking up the rest from reference TRBV5-1 and TRBJ1-1 gives the full variable domain: KAGVTQTPRYLIKTRGQQVTLSCSPISGHRSVSWYQQTPGQGLQFLFEYFSETQRNKGNFPGRFSGRQFSNSRSEMNVSTLELGDSALYLCASSLTPNTEAFFGQGTRLTVV.

In this sample, this clone turned up once. The V call is TRBV5-1, the J call TRBJ1-4; TRBD1 matches 11 bases. V dropped 4 bases and J dropped 7; count of bases not matched to a gene: 6. The CDR3 covers 15 residues. Germline V gives CDR1 SGHRS, CDR2 YFSETQ. The CDR3 DNA follows: TGCGCCAGCAGCATCGGACAGGGGGCGTCTGAAAAACTGTTTTTT. Residues: CASSIGQGASEKLFF.

The V gene is TRBV24-1, the J gene TRBJ2-2; possibly TRBD1 for D (5 bases). CDR3 length: 16 amino acids. Germline lookup yields CDR1 KGHDR and CDR2 SFDVKD. V was shortened by 2 bases and J by 4 bases, with 13 bases between the two germline ends. The CDR3 loop reads CATSDSRRQTTGELFF. CDR3 coding DNA: TGTGCCACCAGTGATTCCCGCCGACAGACCACCGGGGAGCTGTTTTTT.

The V and J genes are TRBV2 and TRBJ2-7; D is perhaps TRBD1 (6 bases). The CDR3 runs to 14 residues. Germline values: CDR1 SNHLY, CDR2 FYNNEI. V was pared by 5 bases and J by 2 bases, with 13 bases between. DNA for the CDR3: TGTGCCAGCAGTTCCGGGACACCCACCTACGAGCAGTACTTC. Residues: CASSSGTPTYEQYF.

The chain is built from TRBV5-4 and TRBJ2-7; no definite D call. Trimming cost V 3 bases and J 9 bases, with 16 bases left between them. Germline V gene sequence: CDR1 SGHNT, CDR2 YYREEE (reference sequence). The CDR3 loop spans 13 amino acids. This chain's CDR3 is CASSSTGAGWQYF. The CDR3 nucleotides read TGTGCCAGCAGCTCGACTGGCGCTGGGTGGCAGTACTTC.

The chain combines TRBV3-1 (or the pseudogene TRBV3-2) with TRBJ1-6; perhaps TRBD1 as D (5 bases). Germline lookup yields CDR1 LGHDT and CDR2 YNNKEL (reference sequence). Trimming left V 2 bases short and J 7 bases short, with 12 bases between. There are 15 residues in the CDR3. CDR3 bases: TGTGCCAGCAGCCAATTACTACAGGAAAATTCACCCCTCCACTTT. Protein sequence: CASSQLLQENSPLHF.

The chain employs TRBV19 and TRBJ1-1; D unclear. Trimming pared 3 bases from V and 7 bases from J, leaving 9 bases between. Germline values: CDR1 LNHDA, CDR2 SQIVND (reference sequence). The length of the CDR3 is 12 residues. The CDR3 sequence: CASSIPGSEAFF. The CDR3 DNA follows: TGTGCCAGTAGTATTCCGGGCAGTGAAGCTTTCTTT. Filled out from reference TRBV19 and TRBJ1-1, the complete variable domain reads DGGITQSPKYLFRKEGQNVTLSCEQNLNHDAMYWYRQDPGQGLRLIYYSQIVNDFQKGDIAEGYSVSREKKESFPLTVTSAQKNPTAFYLCASSIPGSEAFFGQGTRLTVV.

This clone was recorded only once. V usage is TRBV5-1 and J usage is TRBJ1-3, with TRBD1 as a possible D gene (5 bases). The CDR3 contains 17 residues. The germline V gene has CDR1 SGHRS and CDR2 YFSETQ. Trimming shortened V by 0 bases and J by 0 bases, and 13 bases separated the two germline ends. Written as DNA, the CDR3 is TGCGCCAGCAGCTTGGGACTCAGGGATAGCTCTGGAAACACCATATATTTT. It translates to CASSLGLRDSSGNTIYF.

This sequence joins TRBV30 and TRBJ1-2; D is ambiguous. V lost 7 bases and J 5 bases, leaving 5 bases between the germline ends. This CDR3 region has 9 residues. CDR1 and CDR2 from the germline V gene are GTSNPN and SVGIG (reference sequence). Here the CDR3 DNA reads TGTGCCTTCGAATATGGCTACACCTTC. Its translation is CAFEYGYTF.

V usage is TRBV5-1 and J usage is TRBJ2-1; the match to TRBD2 covers 11 bases. J was trimmed by 0 bases and V by 0 bases; bases with no gene match: 14. CDR1 is SGHRS and CDR2 is YFSETQ in the germline V gene. The CDR3 sequence is 21 residues long. The CDR3 loop reads CASSLAPSGGHIQSSYNEQFF. The CDR3, as DNA: TGCGCCAGCAGCTTGGCCCCTAGCGGGGGGCACATACAGAGCTCCTACAATGAGCAGTTCTTC.